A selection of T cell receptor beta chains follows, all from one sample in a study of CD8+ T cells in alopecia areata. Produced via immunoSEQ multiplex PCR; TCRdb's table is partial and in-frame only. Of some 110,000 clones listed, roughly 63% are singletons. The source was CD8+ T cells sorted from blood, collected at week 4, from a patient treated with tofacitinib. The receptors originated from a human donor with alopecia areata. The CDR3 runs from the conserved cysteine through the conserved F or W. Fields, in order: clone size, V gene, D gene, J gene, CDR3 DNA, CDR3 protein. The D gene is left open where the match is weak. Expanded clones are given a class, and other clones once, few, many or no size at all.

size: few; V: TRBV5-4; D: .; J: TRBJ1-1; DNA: TGTGCCAGCAGCTTGGCCTCGCTCAGTCCTGAAGCTTTCTTT; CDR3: CASSLASLSPEAFF
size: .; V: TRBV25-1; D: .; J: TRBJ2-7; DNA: TGTGCCAGCAGTGAAGGGGCTGGGAACGAGCAGTACTTC; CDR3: CASSEGAGNEQYF
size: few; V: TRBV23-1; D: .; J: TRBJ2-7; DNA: TGCGCCAGCAGTCATGCGGACTGCTACTACGAGCAGTACTTC; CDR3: CASSHADCYYEQYF
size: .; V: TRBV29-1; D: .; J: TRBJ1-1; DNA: TGCAGCGTCACTCTCTTGGGGGGTTTGAACACTGAAGCTTTCTTT; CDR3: CSVTLLGGLNTEAFF
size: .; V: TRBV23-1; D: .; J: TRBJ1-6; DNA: TGCGCCAGCAGCGCTAATTCACCCCTCCACTTT; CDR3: CASSANSPLHF
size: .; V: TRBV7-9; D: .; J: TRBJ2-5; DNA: TGTGCCAGCAGCTTCAACGGGGGCGAAGAGACCCAGTACTTC; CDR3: CASSFNGGEETQYF
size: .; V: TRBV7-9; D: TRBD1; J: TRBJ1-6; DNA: TGTGCCAGTTCAGGACAGGGGGCGCGGAATTCACCCCTCCACTTT; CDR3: CASSGQGARNSPLHF
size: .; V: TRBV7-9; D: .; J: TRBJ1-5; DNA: TGTGCCAGCAGCCCCCAGGGTAGTAGCAATCAGCCCCAGCATTTT; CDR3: CASSPQGSSNQPQHF
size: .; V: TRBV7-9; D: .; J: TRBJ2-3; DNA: TGTGCCAGCAGCTCGTCCCTCCGGCGCACAGATACGCAGTATTTT; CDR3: CASSSSLRRTDTQYF
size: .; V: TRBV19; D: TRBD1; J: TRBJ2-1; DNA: TGTGCCAGTACCCAAACAGGGGGCTTGGATGAGCAGTTCTTC; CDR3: CASTQTGGLDEQFF
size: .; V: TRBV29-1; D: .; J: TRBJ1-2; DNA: TGCAGCGTTGAATGGCGAGACTATGGCTACACCTTC; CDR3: CSVEWRDYGYTF
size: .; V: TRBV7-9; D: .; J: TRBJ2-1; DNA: TGTGCCAGCGACTCGCCCTTTGGTGAGCAGTTCTTC; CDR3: CASDSPFGEQFF